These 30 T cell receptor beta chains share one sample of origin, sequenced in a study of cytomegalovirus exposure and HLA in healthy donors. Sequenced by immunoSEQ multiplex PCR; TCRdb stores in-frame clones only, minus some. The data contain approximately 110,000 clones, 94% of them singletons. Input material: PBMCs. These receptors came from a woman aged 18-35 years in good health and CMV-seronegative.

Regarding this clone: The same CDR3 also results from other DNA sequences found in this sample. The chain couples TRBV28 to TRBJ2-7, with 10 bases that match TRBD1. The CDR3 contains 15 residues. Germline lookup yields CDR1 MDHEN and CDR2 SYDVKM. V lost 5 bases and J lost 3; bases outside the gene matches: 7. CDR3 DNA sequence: TGTGCCAGCAGTCTTACGGGACAGGGGCTCTACGAGCAGTACTTC. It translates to CASSLTGQGLYEQYF.

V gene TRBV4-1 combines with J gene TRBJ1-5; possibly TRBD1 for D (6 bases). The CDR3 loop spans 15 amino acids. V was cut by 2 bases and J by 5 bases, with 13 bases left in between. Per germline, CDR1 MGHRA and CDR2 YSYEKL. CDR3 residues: CASSQYRVGDQPQHF. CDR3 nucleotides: TGCGCCAGCAGCCAATACAGGGTCGGGGATCAGCCCCAGCATTTT.

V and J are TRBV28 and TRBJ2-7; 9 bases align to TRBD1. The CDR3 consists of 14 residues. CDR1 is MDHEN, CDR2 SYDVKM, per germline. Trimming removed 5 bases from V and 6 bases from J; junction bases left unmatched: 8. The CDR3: CASSRQGVPGEQYF. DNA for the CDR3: TGTGCCAGCAGTCGACAGGGGGTTCCTGGCGAGCAGTACTTC.

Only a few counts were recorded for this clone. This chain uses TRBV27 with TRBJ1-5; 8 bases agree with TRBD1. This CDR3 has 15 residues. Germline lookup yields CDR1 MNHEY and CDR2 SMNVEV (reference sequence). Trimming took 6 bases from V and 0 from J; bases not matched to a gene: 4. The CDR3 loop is CASRRQGFSNQPQHF. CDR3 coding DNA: TGTGCCAGCAGAAGACAGGGGTTTAGCAATCAGCCCCAGCATTTT.

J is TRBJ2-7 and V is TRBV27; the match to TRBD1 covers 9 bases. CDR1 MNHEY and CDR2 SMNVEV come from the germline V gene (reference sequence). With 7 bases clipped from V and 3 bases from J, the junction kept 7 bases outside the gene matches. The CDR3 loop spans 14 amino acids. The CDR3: CASKRTGEFYEQYF. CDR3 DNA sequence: TGTGCCAGCAAAAGGACAGGGGAATTCTACGAGCAGTACTTC.

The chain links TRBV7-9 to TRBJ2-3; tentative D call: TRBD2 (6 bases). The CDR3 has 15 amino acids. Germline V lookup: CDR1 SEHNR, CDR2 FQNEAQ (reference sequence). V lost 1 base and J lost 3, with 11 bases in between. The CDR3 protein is CASSLVPGETDTQYF. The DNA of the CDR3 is TGTGCCAGCAGCTTAGTCCCGGGAGAGACAGATACGCAGTATTTT.

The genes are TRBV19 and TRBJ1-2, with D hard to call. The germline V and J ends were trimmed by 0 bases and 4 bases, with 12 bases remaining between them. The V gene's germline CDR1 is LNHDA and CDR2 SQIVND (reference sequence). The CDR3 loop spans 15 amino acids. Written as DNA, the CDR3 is TGTGCCAGTAGTATAGATTCAGGATTCGCCTATGGCTACACCTTC. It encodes CASSIDSGFAYGYTF.

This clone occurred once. This CDR3 is CASSVSVGAQNTQYF. The CDR3 DNA reads as TGTGCCAGCTCAGTATCGGTGGGGGCTCAAAATACGCAGTATTTT. This chain uses TRBV18 with TRBJ2-3; a weak D match, TRBD1 (6 bases). Trimming left V 5 bases short and J 7 bases short, with 19 bases between. This CDR3 has 15 amino acids. Germline V gene lookup returns CDR1 KGHSH and CDR2 LQKENI. Variable domain in full (rest from reference TRBV18 and TRBJ2-3): NAGVMQNPRHLVRRRGQEARLRCSPMKGHSHVYWYRQLPEEGLKFMVYLQKENIIDESGMPKERFSAEFPKEGPSILRIQQVVRGDSAAYFCASSVSVGAQNTQYFGPGTRLTVL.

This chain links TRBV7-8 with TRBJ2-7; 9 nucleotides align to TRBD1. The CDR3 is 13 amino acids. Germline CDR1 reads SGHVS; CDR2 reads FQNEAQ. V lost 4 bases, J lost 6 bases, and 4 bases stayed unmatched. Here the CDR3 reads CASSWGQGGEQYF. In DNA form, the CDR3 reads TGTGCCAGCAGCTGGGGACAGGGTGGCGAGCAGTACTTC. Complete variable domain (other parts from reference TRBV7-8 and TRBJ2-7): GAGVSQSPRYKVAKRGQDVALRCDPISGHVSLFWYQQALGQGPEFLTYFQNEAQLDKSGLPSDRFFAERPEGSVSTLKIQRTQQEDSAVYLCASSWGQGGEQYFGPGTRLTVT.

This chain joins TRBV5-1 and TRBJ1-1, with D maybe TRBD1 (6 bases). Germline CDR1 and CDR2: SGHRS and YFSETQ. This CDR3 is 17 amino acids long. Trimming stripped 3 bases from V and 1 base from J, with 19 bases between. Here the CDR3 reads CASSSGHPLGSNTEAFF. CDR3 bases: TGCGCCAGCAGCTCGGGACACCCATTAGGGTCGAACACTGAAGCTTTCTTT.

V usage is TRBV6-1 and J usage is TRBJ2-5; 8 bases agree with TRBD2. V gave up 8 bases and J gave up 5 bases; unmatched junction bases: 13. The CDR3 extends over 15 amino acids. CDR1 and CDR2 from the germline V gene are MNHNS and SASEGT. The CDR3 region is CASGVPSGGGETQYF. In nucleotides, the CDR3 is TGTGCCAGCGGGGTCCCTTCGGGGGGGGGCGAGACCCAGTACTTC.

CDR3 sequence: CASSDSVGGYTF. The DNA of the CDR3 is TGCGCCAGCAGTGACAGCGTTGGAGGCTACACCTTC. The rearrangement links TRBV10-2 to TRBJ1-2; D not resolved. CDR1 and CDR2 from the germline V gene are WSHSY and SAAADI. V was clipped by 3 bases and J by 8 bases, with 10 bases between them. This CDR3 is built from 12 residues.

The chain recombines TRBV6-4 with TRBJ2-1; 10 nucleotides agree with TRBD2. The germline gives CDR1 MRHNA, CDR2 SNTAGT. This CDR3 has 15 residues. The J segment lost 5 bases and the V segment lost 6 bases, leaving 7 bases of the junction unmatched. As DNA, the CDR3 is TGTGCCAGCAGAGCCGGGACTAGCGCCAACAATGAGCAGTTCTTC. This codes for CASRAGTSANNEQFF.

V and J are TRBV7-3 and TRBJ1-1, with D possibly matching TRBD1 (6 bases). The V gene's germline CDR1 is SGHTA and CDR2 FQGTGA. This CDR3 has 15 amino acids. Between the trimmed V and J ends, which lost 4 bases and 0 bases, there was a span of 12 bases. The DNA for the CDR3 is TGTGCCAGCAGCTCCAGGGGAGGGATGAACACTGAAGCTTTCTTT. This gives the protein CASSSRGGMNTEAFF.

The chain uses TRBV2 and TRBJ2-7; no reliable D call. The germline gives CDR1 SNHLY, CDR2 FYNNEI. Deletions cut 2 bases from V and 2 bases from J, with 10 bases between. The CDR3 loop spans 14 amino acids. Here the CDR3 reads CASSERVLPYEQYF. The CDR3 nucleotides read TGTGCCAGCAGTGAACGGGTTCTCCCCTACGAGCAGTACTTC.

DNA for the CDR3: TGTGCCAGCAGTTTGCCGGGGGACTATGGCTACACCTTC. Its translation: CASSLPGDYGYTF. This chain uses TRBV28 with TRBJ1-2, with a weak D call TRBD1 (5 bases). From germline, CDR1 is MDHEN and CDR2 SYDVKM. There are 13 residues in the CDR3. The V end lost 3 bases, the J end lost 3 bases, and 8 bases lay between the germline ends.

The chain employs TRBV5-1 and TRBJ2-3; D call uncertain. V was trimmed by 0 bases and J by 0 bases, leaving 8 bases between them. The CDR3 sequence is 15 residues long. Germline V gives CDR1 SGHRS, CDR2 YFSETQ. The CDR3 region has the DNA TGCGCCAGCAGCTTGGGTACAGCTAGCACAGATACGCAGTATTTT. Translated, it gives CASSLGTASTDTQYF. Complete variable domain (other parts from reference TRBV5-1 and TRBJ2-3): KAGVTQTPRYLIKTRGQQVTLSCSPISGHRSVSWYQQTPGQGLQFLFEYFSETQRNKGNFPGRFSGRQFSNSRSEMNVSTLELGDSALYLCASSLGTASTDTQYFGPGTRLTVL.

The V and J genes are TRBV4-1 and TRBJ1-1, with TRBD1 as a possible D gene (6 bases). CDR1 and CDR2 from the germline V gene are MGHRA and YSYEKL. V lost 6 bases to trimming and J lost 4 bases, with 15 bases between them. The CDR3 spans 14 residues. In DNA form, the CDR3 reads TGCGCCAGCAGTGAGAGGGGGTCCGGCACTGAAGCTTTCTTT. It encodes CASSERGSGTEAFF.

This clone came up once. The chain's CDR3 is CASRARGYDNQPQHF. DNA for the CDR3: TGTGCCAGCAGGGCTCGGGGGTATGACAATCAGCCCCAGCATTTT. This chain connects TRBV28 to TRBJ1-5, with a tentative D call TRBD1 (5 bases). Looked up from germline, CDR1 is MDHEN and CDR2 is SYDVKM. This CDR3 spans 15 amino acids. Deletions cut 6 bases from V and 3 bases from J, with 15 bases between.

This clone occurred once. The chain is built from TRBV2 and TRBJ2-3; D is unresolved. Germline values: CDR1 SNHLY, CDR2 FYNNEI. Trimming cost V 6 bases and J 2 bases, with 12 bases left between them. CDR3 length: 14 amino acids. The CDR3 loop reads CASRGRVNTDTQYF. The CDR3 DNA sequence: TGTGCCAGCAGGGGCAGAGTTAACACAGATACGCAGTATTTT.

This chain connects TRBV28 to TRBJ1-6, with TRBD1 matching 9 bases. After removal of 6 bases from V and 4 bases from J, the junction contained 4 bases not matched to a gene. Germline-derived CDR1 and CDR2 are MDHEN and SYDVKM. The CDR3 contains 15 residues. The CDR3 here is CASRDRGPYNSPLHF. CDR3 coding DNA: TGTGCCAGCAGGGACAGGGGACCATATAATTCACCCCTCCACTTT.

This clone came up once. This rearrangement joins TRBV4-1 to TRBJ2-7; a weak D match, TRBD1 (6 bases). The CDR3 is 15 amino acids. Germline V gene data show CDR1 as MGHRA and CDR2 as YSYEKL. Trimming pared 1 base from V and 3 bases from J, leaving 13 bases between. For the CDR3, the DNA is TGCGCCAGCAGCCAAGTCGGCACAGGGCTCTACGAGCAGTACTTC. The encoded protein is CASSQVGTGLYEQYF.

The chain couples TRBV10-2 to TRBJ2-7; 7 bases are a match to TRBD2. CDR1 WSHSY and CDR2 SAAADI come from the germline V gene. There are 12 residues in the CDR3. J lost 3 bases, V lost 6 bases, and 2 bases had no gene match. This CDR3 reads CASRPSGYEQYF. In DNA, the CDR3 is TGCGCCAGCAGGCCTAGCGGCTACGAGCAGTACTTC.

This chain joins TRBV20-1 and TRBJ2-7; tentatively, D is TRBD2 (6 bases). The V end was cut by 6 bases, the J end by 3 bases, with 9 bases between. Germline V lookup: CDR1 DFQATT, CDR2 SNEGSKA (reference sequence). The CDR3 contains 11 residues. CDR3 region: CSARDFYEQYF. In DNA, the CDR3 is TGCAGTGCGAGGGACTTCTACGAGCAGTACTTC.

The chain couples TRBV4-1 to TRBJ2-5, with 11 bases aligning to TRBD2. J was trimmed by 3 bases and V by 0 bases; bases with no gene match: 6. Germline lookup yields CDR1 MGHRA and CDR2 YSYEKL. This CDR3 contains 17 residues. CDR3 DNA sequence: TGCGCCAGCAGCCAAGATAGTAGCGGGAGGGACGAAGAGACCCAGTACTTC. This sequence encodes CASSQDSSGRDEETQYF.

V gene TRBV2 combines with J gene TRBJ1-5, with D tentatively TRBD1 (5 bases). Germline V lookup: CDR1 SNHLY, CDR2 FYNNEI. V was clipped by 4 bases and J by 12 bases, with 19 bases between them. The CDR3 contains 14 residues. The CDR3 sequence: CASSVRGTEKLQHF. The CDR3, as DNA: TGTGCCAGCAGTGTACGGGGGACGGAGAAACTCCAGCATTTT.

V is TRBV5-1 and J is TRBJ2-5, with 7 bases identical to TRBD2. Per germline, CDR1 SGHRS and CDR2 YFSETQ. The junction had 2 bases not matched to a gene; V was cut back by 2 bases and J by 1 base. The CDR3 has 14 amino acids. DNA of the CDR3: TGCGCCAGCAGCTTTGGCGGGGGCCAAGAGACCCAGTACTTC. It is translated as CASSFGGGQETQYF.

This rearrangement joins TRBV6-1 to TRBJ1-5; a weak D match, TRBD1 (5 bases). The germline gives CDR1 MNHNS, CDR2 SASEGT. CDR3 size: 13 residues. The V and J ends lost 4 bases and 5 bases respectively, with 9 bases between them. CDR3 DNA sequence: TGTGCCAGCAGTGTCACAGGTTATCAGCCCCAGCATTTT. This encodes CASSVTGYQPQHF.

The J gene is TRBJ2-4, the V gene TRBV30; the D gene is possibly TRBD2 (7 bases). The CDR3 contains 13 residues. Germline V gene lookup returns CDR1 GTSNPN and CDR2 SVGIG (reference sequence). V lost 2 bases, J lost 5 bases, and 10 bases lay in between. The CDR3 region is CAWSLGGQNIQYF. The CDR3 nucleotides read TGTGCCTGGAGTCTCGGGGGGCAAAACATTCAGTACTTC.

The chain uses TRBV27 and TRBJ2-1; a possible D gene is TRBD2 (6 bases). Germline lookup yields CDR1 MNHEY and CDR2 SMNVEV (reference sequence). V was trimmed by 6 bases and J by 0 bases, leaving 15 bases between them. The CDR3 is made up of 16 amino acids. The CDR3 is CASRRSGPSSYNEQFF. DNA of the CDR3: TGTGCCAGCAGGCGTAGCGGCCCCAGCTCCTACAATGAGCAGTTCTTC.